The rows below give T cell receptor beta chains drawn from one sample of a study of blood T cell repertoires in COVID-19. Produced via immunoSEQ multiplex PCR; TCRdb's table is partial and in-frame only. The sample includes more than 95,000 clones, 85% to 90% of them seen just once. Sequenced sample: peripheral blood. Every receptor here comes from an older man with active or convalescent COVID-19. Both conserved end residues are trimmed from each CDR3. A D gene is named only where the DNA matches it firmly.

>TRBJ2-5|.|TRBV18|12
ASSPLRGGETQY
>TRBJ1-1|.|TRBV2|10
ASSDRGTEAF
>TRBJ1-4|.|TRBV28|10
ASSSPNEKLF
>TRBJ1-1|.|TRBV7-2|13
ASSLTQGVGTEAF
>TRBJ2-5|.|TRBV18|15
ASSPWLGLAPQETQY
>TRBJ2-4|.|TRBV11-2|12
ASSLPSGGNIQY
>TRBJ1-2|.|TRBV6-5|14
ASSYWRRREAYGYT
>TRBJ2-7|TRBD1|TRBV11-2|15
ASSSITRGQGAREQY
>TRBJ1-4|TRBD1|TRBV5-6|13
ASSTGQGANEKLF
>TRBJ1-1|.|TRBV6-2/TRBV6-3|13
ASSYARAGDTEAF